Each of the 5 T cell receptor beta chains below was sequenced from the same sample in a study of shared clonotypes between healthy human individuals. This table comes from immunoSEQ multiplex PCR, and its TCRdb copy is limited to in-frame clones, with some not included. The table has a few million clones, 90% to 95% seen once. Sequenced material: naive CD4+ T cells from PBMCs. Subset given: CD45RA+ positively selected. These TCRs come from a man in his late teens or twenties in good health. Some clones in this sample may be carry-over from other donors' samples.

This chain uses TRBV28 with TRBJ1-4; 9 nucleotides agree with TRBD1. Germline V gives CDR1 MDHEN, CDR2 SYDVKM. There are 16 residues in the CDR3. V shed 3 bases and J 8 bases; nucleotides not matched to a gene: 10. The CDR3 region has the DNA TGTGCCAGCAGTTTGACAGGGGGGCGGAATCGGGAAAAACTGTTTTTT. Amino acids: CASSLTGGRNREKLFF.

This chain links TRBV9 with TRBJ2-3; D is perhaps TRBD1 (6 bases). V was cut by 1 base and J by 3 bases, with 15 bases left in between. From germline, CDR1 is SGDLS and CDR2 YYNGEE. CDR3 length: 16 amino acids. As DNA, the CDR3 is TGTGCCAGCAGCGTACAAGCCCCAGGGGTTACAGATACGCAGTATTTT. Translation: CASSVQAPGVTDTQYF.

The chain joins TRBV27 to TRBJ1-2; 10 positions match TRBD1. There are 13 residues in the CDR3. Germline trimming cut 4 bases from V and 6 bases from J; bases unmatched to any gene: 2. Germline V CDR1 and CDR2: MNHEY, SMNVEV (reference sequence). The CDR3 DNA is TGTGCCAGCAGTTCGGACAGGGGGAATGGCTACACCTTC. Protein sequence: CASSSDRGNGYTF.

This rearrangement joins TRBV6-1 to TRBJ1-1; D remains ambiguous. CDR1 and CDR2 (germline): MNHNS, SASEGT. Trimming shortened V by 5 bases and J by 6 bases, and 13 bases separated the two germline ends. This CDR3 region has 13 residues. Here the CDR3 reads CASSQQEVAEAFF. DNA of the CDR3: TGTGCCAGCAGTCAGCAGGAGGTCGCTGAAGCTTTCTTT.

For the CDR3, the DNA is TGTGCCAGCAGCTTGGAGGGACACCTAACTAATGAAAAACTGTTTTTT. Translating it yields CASSLEGHLTNEKLFF. This chain joins TRBV5-6 and TRBJ1-4; D possibly corresponds to TRBD1 (6 bases). Germline V gives CDR1 SGHDT, CDR2 YYEEEE. This CDR3 contains 16 residues. V was cut by 0 bases and J by 1 base, with 10 bases left in between.